This T cell receptor (beta chain) was retrieved from a study of cytomegalovirus exposure and HLA in healthy donors. This CDR3 comprises 16 residues. Germline assignment: CDR1 SGDLS and CDR2 YYNGEE. Trimming removed 4 bases from V and 9 bases from J; junction bases left unmatched: 16. 13 Jbeta primers and 60 Vbeta primers were used for the PCR. Method: immunoSEQ multiplex PCR; TCRdb's copy keeps in-frame clones and lacks some. This sample has 95,000 to 150,000 clones, with less than 90% found just once. This clonotype was sampled from a man in his fifties in good health and CMV-seronegative. Sequences were obtained from PBMCs. The chain has TRBV9 and TRBJ2-7, with 10 bases matching TRBD2. CDR3 sequence (DNA): TGTGCCAGCAGCCCCCTGAGTAGCGGGAGGTCCGGAGGGCAGTACTTC. Translated, it gives CASSPLSSGRSGGQYF. Variable domain in full (rest from reference TRBV9 and TRBJ2-7): DSGVTQTPKHLITATGQRVTLRCSPRSGDLSVYWYQQSLDQGLQFLIQYYNGEERAKGNILERFSAQQFPDLHSELNLSSLELGDSALYFCASSPLSSGRSGGQYFGPGTRLTVT.